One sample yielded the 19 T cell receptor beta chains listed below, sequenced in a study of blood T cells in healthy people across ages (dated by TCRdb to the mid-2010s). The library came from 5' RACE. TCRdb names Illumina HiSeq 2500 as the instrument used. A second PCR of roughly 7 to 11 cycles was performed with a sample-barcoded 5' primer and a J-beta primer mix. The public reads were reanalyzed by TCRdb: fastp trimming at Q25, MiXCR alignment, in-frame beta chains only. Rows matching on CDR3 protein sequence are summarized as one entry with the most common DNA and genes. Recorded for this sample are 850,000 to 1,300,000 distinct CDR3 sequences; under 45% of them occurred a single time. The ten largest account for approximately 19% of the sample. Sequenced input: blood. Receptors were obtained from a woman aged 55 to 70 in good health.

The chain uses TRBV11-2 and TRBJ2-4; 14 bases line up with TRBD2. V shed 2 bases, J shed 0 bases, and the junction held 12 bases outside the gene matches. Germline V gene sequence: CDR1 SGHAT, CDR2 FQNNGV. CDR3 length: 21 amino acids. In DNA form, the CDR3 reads TGTGCCAGCAGCTTAATTGCGGGACTAGCGGGAGTGGGCTCAGCCAAAAACATTCAGTACTTC. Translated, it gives CASSLIAGLAGVGSAKNIQYF. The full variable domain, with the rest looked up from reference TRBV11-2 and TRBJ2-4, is EAGVAQSPRYKIIEKRQSVAFWCNPISGHATLYWYQQILGQGPKLLIQFQNNGVVDDSQLPKDRFSAERLKGVDSTLKIQPAKLEDSAVYLCASSLIAGLAGVGSAKNIQYFGAGTRLSVL.

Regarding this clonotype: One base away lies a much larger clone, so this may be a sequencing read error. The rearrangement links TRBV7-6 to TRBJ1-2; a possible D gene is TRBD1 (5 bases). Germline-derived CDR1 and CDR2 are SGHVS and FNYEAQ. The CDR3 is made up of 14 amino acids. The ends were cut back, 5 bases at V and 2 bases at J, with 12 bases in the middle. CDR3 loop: CASSVGGTNYGYTF. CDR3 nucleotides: TGTGCCAGCAGCGTAGGAGGGACCAACTATGGCTACACCTTC.

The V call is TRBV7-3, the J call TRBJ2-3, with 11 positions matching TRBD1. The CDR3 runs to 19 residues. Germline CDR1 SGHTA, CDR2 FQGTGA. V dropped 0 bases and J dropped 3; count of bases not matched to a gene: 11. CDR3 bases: TGTGCCAGCAGCTTAACGTTTGGACAGGGGGCTCTCCGGACAGATACGCAGTATTTT. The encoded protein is CASSLTFGQGALRTDTQYF. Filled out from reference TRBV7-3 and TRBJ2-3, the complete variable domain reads GAGVSQTPSNKVTEKGKYVELRCDPISGHTALYWYRQSLGQGPEFLIYFQGTGAADDSGLPNDRFFAVRPEGSVSTLKIQRTERGDSAVYLCASSLTFGQGALRTDTQYFGPGTRLTVL.

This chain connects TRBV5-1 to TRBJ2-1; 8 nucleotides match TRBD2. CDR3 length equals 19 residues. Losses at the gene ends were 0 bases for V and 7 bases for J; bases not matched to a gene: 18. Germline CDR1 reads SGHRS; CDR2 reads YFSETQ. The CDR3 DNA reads TGCGCCAGCAGCTTGGCCGGGAGGGGTAGCGGGGAGATTTTGAATGAGCAGTTCTTC. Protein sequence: CASSLAGRGSGEILNEQFF.

The CDR3 loop is CSAVPTSGRADEQFF. The DNA for the CDR3 is TGCAGTGCTGTCCCGACTAGCGGGAGGGCCGATGAGCAGTTCTTC. The chain has TRBV20-1 and TRBJ2-1; TRBD2 matches 14 bases. The CDR3 covers 15 residues. Germline V CDR1 and CDR2: DFQATT, SNEGSKA (reference sequence). The V segment lost 5 bases and the J segment 8 bases; nucleotides outside the gene matches: 8.

CDR3 in amino acids: CASSNYAYEQYF. In DNA, the CDR3 is TGTGCCAGCAGTAACTATGCCTACGAGCAGTACTTC. The chain has TRBV6-5 and TRBJ2-5; D gene unclear. The J call is uncertain, as TRBJ2-7 better fits the DNA end. Germline V gene data show CDR1 as MNHEY and CDR2 as SVGAGI. This CDR3 is 12 amino acids long.

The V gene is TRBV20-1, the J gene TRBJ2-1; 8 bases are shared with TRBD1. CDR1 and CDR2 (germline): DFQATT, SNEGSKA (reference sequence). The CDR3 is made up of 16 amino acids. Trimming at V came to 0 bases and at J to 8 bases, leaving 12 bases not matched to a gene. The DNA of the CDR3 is TGCAGTGCTAGAGATCCGGGACAGGCGACATCGTATGAGCAGTTCTTC. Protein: CSARDPGQATSYEQFF.

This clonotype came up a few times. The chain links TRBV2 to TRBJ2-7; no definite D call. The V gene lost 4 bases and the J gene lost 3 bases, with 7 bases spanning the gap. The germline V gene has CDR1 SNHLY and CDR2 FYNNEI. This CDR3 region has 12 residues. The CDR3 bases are TGTGCCAGCAGTGTGATTAGCTACGAGCAGTACTTC. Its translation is CASSVISYEQYF.

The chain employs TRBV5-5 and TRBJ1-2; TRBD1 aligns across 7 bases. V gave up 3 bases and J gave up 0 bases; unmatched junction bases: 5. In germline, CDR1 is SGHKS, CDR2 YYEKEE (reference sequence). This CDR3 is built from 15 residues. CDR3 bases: TGTGCCAGCAGCTACTCCCAGGGGGCTAACTATGGCTACACCTTC. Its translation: CASSYSQGANYGYTF.

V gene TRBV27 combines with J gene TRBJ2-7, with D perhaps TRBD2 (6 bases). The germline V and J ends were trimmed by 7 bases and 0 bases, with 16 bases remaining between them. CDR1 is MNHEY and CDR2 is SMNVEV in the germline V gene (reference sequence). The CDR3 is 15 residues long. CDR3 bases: TGTGCCAGCACTCATGGGGCCGGGAGCTCCTACGAGCAGTACTTC. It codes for CASTHGAGSSYEQYF.

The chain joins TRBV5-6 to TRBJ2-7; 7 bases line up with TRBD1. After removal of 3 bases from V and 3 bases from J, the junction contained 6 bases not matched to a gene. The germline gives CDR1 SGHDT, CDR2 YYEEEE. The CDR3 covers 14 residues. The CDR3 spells CASSSGTVDYEQYF. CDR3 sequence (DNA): TGTGCCAGCAGCTCTGGGACAGTCGACTACGAGCAGTACTTC.

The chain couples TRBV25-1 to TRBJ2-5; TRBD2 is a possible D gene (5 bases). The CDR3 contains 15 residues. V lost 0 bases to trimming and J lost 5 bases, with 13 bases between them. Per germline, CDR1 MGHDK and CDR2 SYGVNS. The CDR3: CASSEYVGERETQYF. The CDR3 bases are TGTGCCAGCAGTGAATATGTTGGGGAGCGGGAGACCCAGTACTTC.

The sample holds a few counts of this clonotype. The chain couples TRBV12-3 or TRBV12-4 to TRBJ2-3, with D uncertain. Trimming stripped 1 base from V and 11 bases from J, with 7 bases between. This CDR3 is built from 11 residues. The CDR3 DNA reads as TGTGCCAGCAGTTTAGGGTCAGTGCAGTATTTT. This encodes CASSLGSVQYF.

The CDR3 is CASSGGKLFF. Here the CDR3 DNA reads TGTGCCAGCAGTGGTGGGAAACTGTTTTTT. The V gene is TRBV6-1, the J gene TRBJ1-4; D gene uncertain. CDR3 length equals 10 residues. The germline V and J ends were trimmed by 4 bases and 11 bases, with 5 bases remaining between them. Germline CDR1 reads MNHNS; CDR2 reads SASEGT.

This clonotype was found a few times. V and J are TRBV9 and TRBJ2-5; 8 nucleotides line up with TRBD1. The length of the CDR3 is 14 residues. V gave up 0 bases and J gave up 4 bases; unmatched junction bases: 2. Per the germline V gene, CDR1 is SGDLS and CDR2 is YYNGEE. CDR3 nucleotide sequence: TGTGCCAGCAGCGTAGCGACAGGGGCAGAGACCCAGTACTTC. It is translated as CASSVATGAETQYF.

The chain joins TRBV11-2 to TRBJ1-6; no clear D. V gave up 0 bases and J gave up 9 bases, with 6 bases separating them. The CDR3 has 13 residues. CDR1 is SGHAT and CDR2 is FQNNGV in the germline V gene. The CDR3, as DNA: TGTGCCAGCAGCTTAGAGAGGGCTTCACCCCTCCACTTT. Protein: CASSLERASPLHF.

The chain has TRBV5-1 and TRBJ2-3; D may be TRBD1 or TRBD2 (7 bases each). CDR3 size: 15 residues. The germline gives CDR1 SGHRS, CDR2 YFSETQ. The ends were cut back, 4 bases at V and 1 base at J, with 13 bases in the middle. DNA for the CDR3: TGCGCCAGCAGCCGGGGGGACAGTCGCACAGATACGCAGTATTTT. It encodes CASSRGDSRTDTQYF.

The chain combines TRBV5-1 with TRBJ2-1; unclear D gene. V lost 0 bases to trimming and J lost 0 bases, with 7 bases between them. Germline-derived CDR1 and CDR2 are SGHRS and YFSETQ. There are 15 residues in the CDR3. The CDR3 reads CASSLASDSYNEQFF. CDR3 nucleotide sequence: TGCGCCAGCAGCTTGGCGAGCGACTCCTACAATGAGCAGTTCTTC.

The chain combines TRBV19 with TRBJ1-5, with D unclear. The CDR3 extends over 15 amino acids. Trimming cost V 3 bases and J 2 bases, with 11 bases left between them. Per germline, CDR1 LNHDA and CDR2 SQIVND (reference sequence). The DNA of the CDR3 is TGTGCCAGTAGTATCGAGGCAATGGGCAATCAGCCCCAGCATTTT. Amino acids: CASSIEAMGNQPQHF.